The subject of this entry is one TCR beta chain. What it binds is not known. A CD45RA+ naive subset and a CD45RA-negative memory subset were split from CD4+ cells. This entry comes from a study of shared clonotypes between healthy human individuals. General study points: Only a few donors were included, so the genetic and exposure-history diversity represented was limited.

V was shortened by 2 bases and J by 7 bases, with 8 bases between the two germline ends. In germline, CDR1 is SGHTA, CDR2 FQGNSA. This CDR3 has 12 amino acids. Clones were sequenced by immunoSEQ multiplex PCR, and TCRdb holds only the in-frame ones, with some missing. The table has roughly 1.4 million clones, about 98.5% seen once. The chain is built from TRBV7-2 and TRBJ1-2; possibly TRBD1 for D (5 bases). The sequence was collected from a man aged 30 to 45 in good health. Sequenced material: naive CD4+ T cells sorted from blood. The sample's subset: CD45RA+ positively selected. The CDR3 sequence is CASSLSGGGYTF. For the CDR3, the DNA is TGTGCCAGCAGCTTATCGGGGGGTGGCTACACCTTC.